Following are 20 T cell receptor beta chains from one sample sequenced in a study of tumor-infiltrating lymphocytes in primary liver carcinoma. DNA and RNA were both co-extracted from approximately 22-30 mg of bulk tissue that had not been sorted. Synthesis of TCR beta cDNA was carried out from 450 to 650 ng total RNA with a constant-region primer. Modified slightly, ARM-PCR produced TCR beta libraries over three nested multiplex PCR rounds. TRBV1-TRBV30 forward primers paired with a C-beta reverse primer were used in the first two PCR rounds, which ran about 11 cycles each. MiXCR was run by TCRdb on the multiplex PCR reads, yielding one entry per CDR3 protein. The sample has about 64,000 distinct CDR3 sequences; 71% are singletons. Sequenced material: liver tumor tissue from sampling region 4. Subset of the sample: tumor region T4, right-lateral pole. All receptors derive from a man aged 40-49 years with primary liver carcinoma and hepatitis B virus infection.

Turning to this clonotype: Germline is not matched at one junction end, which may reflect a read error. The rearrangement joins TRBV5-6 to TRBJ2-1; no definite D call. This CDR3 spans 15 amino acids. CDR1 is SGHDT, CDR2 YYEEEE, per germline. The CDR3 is CTSSVGPADYNEQFF. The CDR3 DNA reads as TGTACCAGCAGCGTAGGACCCGCAGACTACAATGAGCAGTTCTTC.

CDR3 in amino acids: CASNPQREGLGGRFF. For the CDR3, the DNA is TGTGCCAGCAACCCCCAGCGGGAGGGATTGGGTGGGCGGTTCTTC. The chain is built from TRBV11-2 and TRBJ2-1; TRBD2 matches 10 bases. CDR1 is SGHAT, CDR2 FQNNGV, per germline. The CDR3 is 15 amino acids. With 7 bases clipped from V and 15 bases from J, the junction kept 18 bases outside the gene matches.

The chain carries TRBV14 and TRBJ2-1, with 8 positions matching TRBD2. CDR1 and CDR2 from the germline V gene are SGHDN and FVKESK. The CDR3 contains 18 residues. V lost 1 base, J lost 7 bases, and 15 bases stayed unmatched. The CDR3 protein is CASSQAIAVPAGANEQFF. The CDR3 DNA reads TGTGCCAGCAGCCAAGCGATTGCCGTGCCAGCGGGAGCAAATGAGCAGTTCTTC.

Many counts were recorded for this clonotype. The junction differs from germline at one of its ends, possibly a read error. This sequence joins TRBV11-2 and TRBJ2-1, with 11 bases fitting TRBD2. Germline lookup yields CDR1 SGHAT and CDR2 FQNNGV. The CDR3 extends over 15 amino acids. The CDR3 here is CASSLGTSGYNEQFF. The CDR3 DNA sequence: TGTGCGAGCAGCTTAGGGACTAGCGGTTACAATGAGCAGTTCTTC.

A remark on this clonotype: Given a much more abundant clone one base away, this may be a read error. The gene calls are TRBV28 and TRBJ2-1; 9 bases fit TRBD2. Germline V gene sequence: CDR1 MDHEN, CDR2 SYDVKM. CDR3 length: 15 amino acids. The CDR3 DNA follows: TGTTCCAGCAGAAATAGCGGGAGCTCCTACAATGAGCAGTTCTTC. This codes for CSSRNSGSSYNEQFF.

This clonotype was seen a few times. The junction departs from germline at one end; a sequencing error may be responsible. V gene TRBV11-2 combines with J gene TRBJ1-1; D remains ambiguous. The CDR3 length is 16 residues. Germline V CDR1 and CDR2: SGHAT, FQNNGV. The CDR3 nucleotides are TGTGCCAGCAGCTTCGATTTGGGCGGAAGAGTCGCTGAAGCTTCCTTT. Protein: CASSFDLGGRVAEASF. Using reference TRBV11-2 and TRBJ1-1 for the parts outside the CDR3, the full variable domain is EAGVAQSPRYKIIEKRQSVAFWCNPISGHATLYWYQQILGQGPKLLIQFQNNGVVDDSQLPKDRFSAERLKGVDSTLKIQPAKLEDSAVYLCASSFDLGGRVAEASFGQGTRLTVV.

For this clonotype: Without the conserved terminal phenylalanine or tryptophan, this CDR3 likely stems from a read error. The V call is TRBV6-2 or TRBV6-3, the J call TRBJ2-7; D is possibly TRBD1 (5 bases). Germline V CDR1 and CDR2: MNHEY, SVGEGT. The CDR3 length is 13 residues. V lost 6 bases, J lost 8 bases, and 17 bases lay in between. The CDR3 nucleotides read TGTGCCAGCAGCAGGGAAAAGTGGGTCAAGCAGTACATC. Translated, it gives CASSREKWVKQYI.

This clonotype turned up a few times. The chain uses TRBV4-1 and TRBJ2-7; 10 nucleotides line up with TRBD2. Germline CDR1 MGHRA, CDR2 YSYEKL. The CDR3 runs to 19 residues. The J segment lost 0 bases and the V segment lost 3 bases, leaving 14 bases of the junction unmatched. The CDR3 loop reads CASSHGTSVRIPLSYEQYF. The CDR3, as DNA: TGCGCCAGCAGCCACGGGACTAGCGTGAGGATCCCCCTCTCCTACGAGCAGTACTTC.

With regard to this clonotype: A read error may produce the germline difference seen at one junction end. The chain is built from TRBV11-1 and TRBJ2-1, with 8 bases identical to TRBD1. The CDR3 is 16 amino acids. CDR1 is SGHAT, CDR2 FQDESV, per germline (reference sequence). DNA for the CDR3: TGTGCCAGCAGCTTAGCGGACAGGGCGTACCACAATGAGCAGTGCTTC. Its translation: CASSLADRAYHNEQCF.

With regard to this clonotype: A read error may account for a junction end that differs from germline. CDR3 residues: CASSLVLRDGELFF. DNA for the CDR3: TGTGCCAGTAGCTTAGTTTTGCGGGACGGGGAGCTGTTTTTT. This chain joins TRBV7-8 and TRBJ2-2; tentative D call: TRBD2 (6 bases). The CDR3 covers 14 residues. Per germline, CDR1 SGHVS and CDR2 FQNEAQ.

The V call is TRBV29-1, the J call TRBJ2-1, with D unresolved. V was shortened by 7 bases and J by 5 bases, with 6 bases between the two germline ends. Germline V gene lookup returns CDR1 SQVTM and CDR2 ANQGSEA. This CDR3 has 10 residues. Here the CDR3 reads CSGWDNEQFF. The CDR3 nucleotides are TGCAGCGGCTGGGACAATGAGCAGTTCTTC.

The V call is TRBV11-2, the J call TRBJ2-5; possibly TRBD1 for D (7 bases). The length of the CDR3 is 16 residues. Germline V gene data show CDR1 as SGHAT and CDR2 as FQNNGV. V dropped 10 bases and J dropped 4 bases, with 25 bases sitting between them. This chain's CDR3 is CANSIPTGTRRETQYF. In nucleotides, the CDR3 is TGTGCCAACAGTATCCCGACAGGGACTCGTCGAGAGACCCAGTACTTC.

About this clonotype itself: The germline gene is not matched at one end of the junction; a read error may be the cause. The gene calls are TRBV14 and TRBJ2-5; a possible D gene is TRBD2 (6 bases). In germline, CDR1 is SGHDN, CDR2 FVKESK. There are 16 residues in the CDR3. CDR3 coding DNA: TGTGTCAGCAGCCATAGGATCGGGAGCCCGAAAGAGACCCAGTACTTC. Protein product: CVSSHRIGSPKETQYF.

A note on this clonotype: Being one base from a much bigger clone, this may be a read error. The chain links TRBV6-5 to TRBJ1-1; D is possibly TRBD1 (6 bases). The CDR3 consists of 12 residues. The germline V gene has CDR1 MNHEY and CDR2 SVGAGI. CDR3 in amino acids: CVSSGTHTEAFF. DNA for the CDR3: TGTGTCAGCAGTGGGACACACACTGAAGCTTTCTTT.

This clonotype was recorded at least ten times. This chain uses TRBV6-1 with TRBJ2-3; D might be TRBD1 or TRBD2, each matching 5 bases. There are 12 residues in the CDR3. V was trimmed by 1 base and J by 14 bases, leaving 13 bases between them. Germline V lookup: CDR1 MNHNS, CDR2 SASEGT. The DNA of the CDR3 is TGTGCCAGCAGTGAAGTGGGGGAAACATGGTATTTT. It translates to CASSEVGETWYF.

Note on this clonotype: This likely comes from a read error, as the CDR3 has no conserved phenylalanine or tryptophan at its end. The CDR3 bases are TGTGTCAGCAGTTACTCTAGCGTGAGTAGAATGGGGAACATTCAGTACTCC. It specifies CVSSYSSVSRMGNIQYS. The V gene is TRBV6-5, the J gene TRBJ2-4; weak D call: TRBD2 (6 bases). Germline lookup yields CDR1 MNHEY and CDR2 SVGAGI. This CDR3 is 17 amino acids long.

The CDR3 DNA is TGCAGTGCTAGAGCAGACTCAGAGTGGCGGGATACGCAGTATTTT. Translation: CSARADSEWRDTQYF. V usage is TRBV20-1 and J usage is TRBJ2-3; no firm D call. The CDR3 has 15 residues. Trimming shortened V by 1 base and J by 6 bases, and 17 bases separated the two germline ends. Germline V lookup: CDR1 DFQATT, CDR2 SNEGSKA (reference sequence).

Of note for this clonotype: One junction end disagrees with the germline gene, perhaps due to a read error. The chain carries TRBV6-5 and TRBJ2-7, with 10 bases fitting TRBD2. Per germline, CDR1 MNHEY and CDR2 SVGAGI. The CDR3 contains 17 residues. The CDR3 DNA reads TGTGGCAGCAACCGACAGCCGGGACTAGCGAGAAGTTACGAGCAGTACTTC. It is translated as CGSNRQPGLARSYEQYF.

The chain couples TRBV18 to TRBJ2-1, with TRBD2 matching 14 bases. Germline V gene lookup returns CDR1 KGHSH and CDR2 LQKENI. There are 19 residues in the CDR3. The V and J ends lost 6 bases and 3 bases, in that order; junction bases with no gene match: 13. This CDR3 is CASSPAGTSGSRIYNEQFF. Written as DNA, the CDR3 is TGTGCCAGCTCCCCTGCCGGGACTAGCGGGAGTAGGATCTACAATGAGCAGTTCTTC.

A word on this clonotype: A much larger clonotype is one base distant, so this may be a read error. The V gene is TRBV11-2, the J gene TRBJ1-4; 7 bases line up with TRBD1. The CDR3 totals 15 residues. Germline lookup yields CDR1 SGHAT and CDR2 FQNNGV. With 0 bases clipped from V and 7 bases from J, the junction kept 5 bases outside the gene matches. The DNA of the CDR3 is TGTGCCAGCAGCTTAGAGCCGACAGGGATTGAAAAACTGTTTTTT. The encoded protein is CASSLEPTGIEKLFF.